The T cell receptor (beta chain) under discussion was sequenced for a study of T cell changes during pregnancy in multiple sclerosis. Germline lookup yields CDR1 MNHNS and CDR2 SASEGT. The CDR3 consists of 15 residues. V shed 4 bases, J shed 3 bases, and the junction held 6 bases outside the gene matches. Assay: immunoSEQ multiplex PCR; the TCRdb copy retains only in-frame clones and omits some. The table has some 90,000 clones, more than 90% seen once. J is TRBJ2-1 and V is TRBV6-1; 7 positions agree with TRBD2. This specimen was peripheral blood, taken in the first trimester of pregnancy. The TCR was taken from a female donor with multiple sclerosis, enrolled in a pregnancy study. CDR3 in DNA: TGTGCCAGCAGTGTCCTAGCGGACTTCTACAATGAGCAGTTCTTC. Translation gives CASSVLADFYNEQFF.